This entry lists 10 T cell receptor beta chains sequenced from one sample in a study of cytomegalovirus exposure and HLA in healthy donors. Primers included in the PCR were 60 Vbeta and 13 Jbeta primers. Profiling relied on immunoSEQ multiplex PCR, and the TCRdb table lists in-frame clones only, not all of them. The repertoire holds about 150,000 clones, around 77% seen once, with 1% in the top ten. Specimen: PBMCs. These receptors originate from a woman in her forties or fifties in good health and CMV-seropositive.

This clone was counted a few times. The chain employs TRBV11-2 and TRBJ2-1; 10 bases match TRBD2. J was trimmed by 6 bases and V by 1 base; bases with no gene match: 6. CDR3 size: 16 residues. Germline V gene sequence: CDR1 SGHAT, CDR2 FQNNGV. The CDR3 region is CASSLVLLAGVNEQFF. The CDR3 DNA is TGTGCCAGCAGCTTAGTTCTCCTAGCGGGAGTCAATGAGCAGTTCTTC.

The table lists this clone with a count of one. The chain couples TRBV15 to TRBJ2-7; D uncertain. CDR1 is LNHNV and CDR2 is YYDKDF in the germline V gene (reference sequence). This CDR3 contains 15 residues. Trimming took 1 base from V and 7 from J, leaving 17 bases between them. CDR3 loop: CATSRGGVATTEQYF. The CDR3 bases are TGTGCCACCAGCAGAGGCGGCGTCGCTACTACGGAGCAGTACTTC.

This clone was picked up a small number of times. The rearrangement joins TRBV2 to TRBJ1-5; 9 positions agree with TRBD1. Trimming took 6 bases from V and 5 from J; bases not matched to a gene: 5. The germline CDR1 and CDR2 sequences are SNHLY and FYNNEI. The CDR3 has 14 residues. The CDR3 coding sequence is TGTGCCAGCAGCTCGGACAGGGGAGATCAGCCCCAGCATTTT. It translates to CASSSDRGDQPQHF.

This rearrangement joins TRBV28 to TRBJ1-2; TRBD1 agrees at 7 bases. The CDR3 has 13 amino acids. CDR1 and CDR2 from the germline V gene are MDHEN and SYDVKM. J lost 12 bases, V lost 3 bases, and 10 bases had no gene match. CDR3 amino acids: CASSLWDSLQHTF. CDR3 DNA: TGTGCCAGCAGTTTGTGGGACAGCCTTCAACACACCTTC.

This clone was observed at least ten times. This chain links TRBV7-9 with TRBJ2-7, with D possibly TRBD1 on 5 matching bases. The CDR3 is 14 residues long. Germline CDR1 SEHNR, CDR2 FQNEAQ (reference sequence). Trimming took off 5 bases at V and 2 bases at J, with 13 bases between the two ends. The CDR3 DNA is TGTGCCAGCAGCCCATGGCAGGGAACCTACGAGCAGTACTTC. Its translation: CASSPWQGTYEQYF. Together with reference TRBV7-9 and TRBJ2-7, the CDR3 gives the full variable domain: DTGVSQNPRHKITKRGQNVTFRCDPISEHNRLYWYRQTLGQGPEFLTYFQNEAQLEKSRLLSDRFSAERPKGSFSTLEIQRTEQGDSAMYLCASSPWQGTYEQYFGPGTRLTVT.

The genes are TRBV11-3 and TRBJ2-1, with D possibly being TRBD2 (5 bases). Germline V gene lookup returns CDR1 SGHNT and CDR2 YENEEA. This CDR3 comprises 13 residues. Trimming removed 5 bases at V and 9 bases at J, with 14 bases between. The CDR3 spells CASSPDGLGEQFF. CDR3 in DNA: TGTGCCAGCAGCCCCGACGGACTGGGTGAGCAGTTCTTC.

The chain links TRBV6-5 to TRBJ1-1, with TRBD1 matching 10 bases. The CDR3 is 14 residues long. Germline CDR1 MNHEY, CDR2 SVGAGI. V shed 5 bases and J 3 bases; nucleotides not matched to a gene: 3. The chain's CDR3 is CASSQDRGDTEAFF. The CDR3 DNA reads TGTGCCAGCAGTCAGGACAGGGGGGACACTGAAGCTTTCTTT.

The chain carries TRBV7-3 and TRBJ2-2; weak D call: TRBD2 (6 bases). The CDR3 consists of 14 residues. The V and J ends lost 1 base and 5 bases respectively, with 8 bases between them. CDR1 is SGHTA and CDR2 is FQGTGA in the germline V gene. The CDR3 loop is CASSLRGETGELFF. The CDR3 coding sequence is TGTGCCAGCAGCTTAAGGGGGGAAACCGGGGAGCTGTTTTTT.

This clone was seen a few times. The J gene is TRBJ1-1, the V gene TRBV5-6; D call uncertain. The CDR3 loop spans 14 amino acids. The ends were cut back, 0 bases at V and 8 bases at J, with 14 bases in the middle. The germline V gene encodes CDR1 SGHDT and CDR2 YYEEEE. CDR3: CASSLVGDPTEAFF. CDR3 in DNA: TGTGCCAGCAGCTTGGTCGGAGATCCTACCGAAGCTTTCTTT.

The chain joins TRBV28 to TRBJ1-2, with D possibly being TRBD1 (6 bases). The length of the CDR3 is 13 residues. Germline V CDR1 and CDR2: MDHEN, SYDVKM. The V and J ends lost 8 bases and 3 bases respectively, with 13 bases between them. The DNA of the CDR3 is TGTGCCAGCGGCTCTGGACAGTACTATGGCTACACCTTC. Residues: CASGSGQYYGYTF.